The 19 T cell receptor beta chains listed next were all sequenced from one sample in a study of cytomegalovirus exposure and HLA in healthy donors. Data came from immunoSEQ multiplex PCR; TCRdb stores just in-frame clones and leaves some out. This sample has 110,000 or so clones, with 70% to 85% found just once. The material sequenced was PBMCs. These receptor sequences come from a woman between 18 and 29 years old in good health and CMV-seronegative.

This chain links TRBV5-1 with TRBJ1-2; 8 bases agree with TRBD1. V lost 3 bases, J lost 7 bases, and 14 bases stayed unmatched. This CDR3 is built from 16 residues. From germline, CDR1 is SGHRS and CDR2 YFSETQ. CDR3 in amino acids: CASSSSIRQGLIGYTF. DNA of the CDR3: TGCGCCAGCAGCTCCTCAATCAGACAGGGGTTGATTGGCTACACCTTC. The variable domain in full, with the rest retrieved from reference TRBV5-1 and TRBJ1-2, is KAGVTQTPRYLIKTRGQQVTLSCSPISGHRSVSWYQQTPGQGLQFLFEYFSETQRNKGNFPGRFSGRQFSNSRSEMNVSTLELGDSALYLCASSSSIRQGLIGYTFGSGTRLTVV.

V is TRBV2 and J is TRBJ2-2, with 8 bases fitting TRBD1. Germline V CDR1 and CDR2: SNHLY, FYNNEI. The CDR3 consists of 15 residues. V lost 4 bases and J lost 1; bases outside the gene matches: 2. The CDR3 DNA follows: TGTGCCAGCAGTGTGGACAGGGTGAACACCGGGGAGCTGTTTTTT. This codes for CASSVDRVNTGELFF.

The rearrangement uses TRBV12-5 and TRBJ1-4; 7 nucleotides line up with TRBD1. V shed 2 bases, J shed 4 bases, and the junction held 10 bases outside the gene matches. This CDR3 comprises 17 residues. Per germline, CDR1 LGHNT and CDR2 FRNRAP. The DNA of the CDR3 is TGTGCTAGTGGTTTGACAAAATCACAGGGGAGTAATGAAAAACTGTTTTTT. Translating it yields CASGLTKSQGSNEKLFF.

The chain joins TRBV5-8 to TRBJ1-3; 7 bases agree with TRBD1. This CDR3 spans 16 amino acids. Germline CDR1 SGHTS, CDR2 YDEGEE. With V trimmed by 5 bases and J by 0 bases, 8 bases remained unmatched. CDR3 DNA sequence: TGTGCCAGCAGGAAAGGACAGGCCTACTCTGGAAACACCATATATTTT. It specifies CASRKGQAYSGNTIYF.

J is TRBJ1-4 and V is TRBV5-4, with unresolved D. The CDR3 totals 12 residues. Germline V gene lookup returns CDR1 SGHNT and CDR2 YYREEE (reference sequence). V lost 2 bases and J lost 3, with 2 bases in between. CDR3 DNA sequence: TGTGCCAGCAGCTTCTCTAATGAAAAACTGTTTTTT. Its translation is CASSFSNEKLFF.

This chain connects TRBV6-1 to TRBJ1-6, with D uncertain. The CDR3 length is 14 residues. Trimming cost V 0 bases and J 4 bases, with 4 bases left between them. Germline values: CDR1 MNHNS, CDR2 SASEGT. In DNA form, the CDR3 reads TGTGCCAGCAGTGAAGCACGGTATAATTCACCCCTCCACTTT. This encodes CASSEARYNSPLHF.

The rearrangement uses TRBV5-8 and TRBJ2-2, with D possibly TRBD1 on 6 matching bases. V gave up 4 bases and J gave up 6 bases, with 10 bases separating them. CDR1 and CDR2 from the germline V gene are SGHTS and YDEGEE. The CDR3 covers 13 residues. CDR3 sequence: CASSRTAAGELFF. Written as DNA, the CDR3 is TGTGCCAGCAGCAGGACAGCGGCCGGGGAGCTGTTTTTT.

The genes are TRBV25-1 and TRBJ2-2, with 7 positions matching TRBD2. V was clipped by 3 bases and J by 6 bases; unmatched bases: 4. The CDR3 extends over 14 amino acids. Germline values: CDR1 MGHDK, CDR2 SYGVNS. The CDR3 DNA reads TGTGCCAGCAGTGAGGGGGGGGTGCCCGGGGAGCTGTTTTTT. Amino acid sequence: CASSEGGVPGELFF.

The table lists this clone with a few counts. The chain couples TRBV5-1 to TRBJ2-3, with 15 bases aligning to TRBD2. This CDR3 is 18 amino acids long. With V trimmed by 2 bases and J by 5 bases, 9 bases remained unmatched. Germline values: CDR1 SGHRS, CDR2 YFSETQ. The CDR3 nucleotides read TGCGCCAGCAGCTTACCGGGACTAGCGGGGGGCCCTAGAGATACGCAGTATTTT. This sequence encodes CASSLPGLAGGPRDTQYF. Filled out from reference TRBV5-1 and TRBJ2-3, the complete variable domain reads KAGVTQTPRYLIKTRGQQVTLSCSPISGHRSVSWYQQTPGQGLQFLFEYFSETQRNKGNFPGRFSGRQFSNSRSEMNVSTLELGDSALYLCASSLPGLAGGPRDTQYFGPGTRLTVL.

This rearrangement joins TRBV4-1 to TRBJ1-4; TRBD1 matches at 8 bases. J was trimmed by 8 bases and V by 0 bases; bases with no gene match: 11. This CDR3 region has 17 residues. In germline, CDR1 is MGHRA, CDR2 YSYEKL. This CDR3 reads CASSQDLQGALGEKLFF. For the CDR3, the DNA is TGCGCCAGCAGCCAAGATCTTCAGGGGGCTTTAGGGGAAAAACTGTTTTTT.

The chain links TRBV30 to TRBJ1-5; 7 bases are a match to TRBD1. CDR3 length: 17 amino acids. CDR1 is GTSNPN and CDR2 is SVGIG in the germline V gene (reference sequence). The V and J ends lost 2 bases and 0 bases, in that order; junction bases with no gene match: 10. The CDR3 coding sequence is TGTGCCTGGAGTCAAAGGGACAGATTATATAGCAATCAGCCCCAGCATTTT. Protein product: CAWSQRDRLYSNQPQHF.

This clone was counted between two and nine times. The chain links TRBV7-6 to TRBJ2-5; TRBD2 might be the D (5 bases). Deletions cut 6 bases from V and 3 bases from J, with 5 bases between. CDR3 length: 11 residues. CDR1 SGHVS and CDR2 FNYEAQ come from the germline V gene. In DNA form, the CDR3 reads TGTGCCAGCAGACTAGAAGAGACCCAGTACTTC. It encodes CASRLEETQYF.

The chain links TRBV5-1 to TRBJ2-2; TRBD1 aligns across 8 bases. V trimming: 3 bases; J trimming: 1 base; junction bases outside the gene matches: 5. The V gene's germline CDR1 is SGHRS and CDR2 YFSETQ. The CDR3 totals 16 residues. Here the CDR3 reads CASSSRGQVNTGELFF. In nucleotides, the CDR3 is TGCGCCAGCAGCTCCCGGGGACAGGTGAACACCGGGGAGCTGTTTTTT.

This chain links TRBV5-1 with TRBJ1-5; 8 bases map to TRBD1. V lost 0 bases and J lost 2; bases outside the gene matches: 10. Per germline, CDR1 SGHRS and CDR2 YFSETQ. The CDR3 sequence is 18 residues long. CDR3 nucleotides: TGCGCCAGCAGCTTGGTTCCAGGGGGCGGTGACGGCAATCAGCCCCAGCATTTT. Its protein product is CASSLVPGGGDGNQPQHF. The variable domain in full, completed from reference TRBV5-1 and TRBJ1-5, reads KAGVTQTPRYLIKTRGQQVTLSCSPISGHRSVSWYQQTPGQGLQFLFEYFSETQRNKGNFPGRFSGRQFSNSRSEMNVSTLELGDSALYLCASSLVPGGGDGNQPQHFGDGTRLSIL.

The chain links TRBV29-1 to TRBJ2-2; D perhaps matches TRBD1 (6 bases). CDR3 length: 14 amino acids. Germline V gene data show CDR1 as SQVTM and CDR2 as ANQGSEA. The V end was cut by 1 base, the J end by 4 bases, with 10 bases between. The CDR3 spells CSVEGGGGTGELFF. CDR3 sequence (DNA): TGCAGCGTTGAAGGAGGGGGTGGCACCGGGGAGCTGTTTTTT.

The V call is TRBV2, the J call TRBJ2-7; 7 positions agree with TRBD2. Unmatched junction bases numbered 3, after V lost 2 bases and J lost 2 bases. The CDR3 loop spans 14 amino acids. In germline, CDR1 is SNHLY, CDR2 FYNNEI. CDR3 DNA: TGTGCCAGCAGTGAATGGGCGGGAGCCTACGAGCAGTACTTC. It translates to CASSEWAGAYEQYF.

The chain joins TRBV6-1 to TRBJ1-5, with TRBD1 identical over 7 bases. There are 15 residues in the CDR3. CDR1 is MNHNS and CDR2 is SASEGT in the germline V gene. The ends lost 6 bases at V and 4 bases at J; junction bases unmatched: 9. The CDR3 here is CASSSGAGGNQPQHF. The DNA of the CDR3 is TGTGCCAGCAGCTCCGGGGCAGGGGGAAATCAGCCCCAGCATTTT.

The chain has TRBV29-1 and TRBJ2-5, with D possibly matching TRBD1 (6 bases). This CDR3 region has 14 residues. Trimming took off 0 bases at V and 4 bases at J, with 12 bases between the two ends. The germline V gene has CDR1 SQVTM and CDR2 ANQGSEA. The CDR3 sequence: CSVEDLRGLETQYF. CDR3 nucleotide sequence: TGCAGCGTTGAAGATTTAAGGGGGTTAGAGACCCAGTACTTC. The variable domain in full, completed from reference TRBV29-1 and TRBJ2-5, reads SAVISQKPSRDICQRGTSLTIQCQVDSQVTMMFWYRQQPGQSLTLIATANQGSEATYESGFVIDKFPISRPNLTFSTLTVSNMSPEDSSIYLCSVEDLRGLETQYFGPGTRLLVL.

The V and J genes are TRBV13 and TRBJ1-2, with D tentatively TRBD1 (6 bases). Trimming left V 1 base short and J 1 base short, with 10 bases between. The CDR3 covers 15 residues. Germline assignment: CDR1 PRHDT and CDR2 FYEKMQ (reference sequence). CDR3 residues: CASSLEQGDNYGYTF. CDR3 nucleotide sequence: TGTGCCAGCAGCTTAGAACAGGGCGATAACTATGGCTACACCTTC.